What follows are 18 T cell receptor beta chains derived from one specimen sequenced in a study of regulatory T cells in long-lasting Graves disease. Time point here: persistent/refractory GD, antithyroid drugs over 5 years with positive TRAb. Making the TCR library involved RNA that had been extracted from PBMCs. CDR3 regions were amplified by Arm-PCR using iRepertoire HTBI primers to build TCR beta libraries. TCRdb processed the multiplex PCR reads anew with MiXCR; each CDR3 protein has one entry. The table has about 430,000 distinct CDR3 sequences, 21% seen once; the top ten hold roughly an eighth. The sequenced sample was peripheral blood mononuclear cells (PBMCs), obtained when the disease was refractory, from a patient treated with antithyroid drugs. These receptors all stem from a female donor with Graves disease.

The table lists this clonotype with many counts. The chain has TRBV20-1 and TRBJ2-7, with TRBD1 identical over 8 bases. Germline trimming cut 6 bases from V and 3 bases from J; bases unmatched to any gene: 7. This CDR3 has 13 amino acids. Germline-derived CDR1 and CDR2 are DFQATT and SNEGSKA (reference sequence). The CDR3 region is CSAPGQGGYEQYF. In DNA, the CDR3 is TGCAGTGCCCCCGGACAGGGAGGCTACGAGCAGTACTTC.

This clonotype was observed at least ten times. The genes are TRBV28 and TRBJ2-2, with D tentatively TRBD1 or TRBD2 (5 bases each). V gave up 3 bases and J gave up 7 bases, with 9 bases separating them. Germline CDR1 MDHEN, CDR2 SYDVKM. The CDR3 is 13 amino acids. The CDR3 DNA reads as TGTGCCAGCAGTTTGAGGGACCTCGGGGAGCTGTTTTTT. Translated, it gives CASSLRDLGELFF.

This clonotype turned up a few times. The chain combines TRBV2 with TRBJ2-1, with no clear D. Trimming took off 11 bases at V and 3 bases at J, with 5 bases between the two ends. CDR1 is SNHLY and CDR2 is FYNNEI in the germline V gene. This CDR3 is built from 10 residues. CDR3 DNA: TGTGCCGCTGGCTACAATGAGCAGTTCTTC. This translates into CAAGYNEQFF.

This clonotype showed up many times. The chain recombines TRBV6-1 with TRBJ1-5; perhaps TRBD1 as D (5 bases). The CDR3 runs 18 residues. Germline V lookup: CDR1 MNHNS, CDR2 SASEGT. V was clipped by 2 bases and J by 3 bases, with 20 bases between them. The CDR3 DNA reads TGTGCCAGCAGTGAAAGGGAAAGGGAACAGGTCCTCAATCAGCCCCAGCATTTT. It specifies CASSEREREQVLNQPQHF.

The CDR3 DNA is TGCAGTGCAGGGATTTCCTCCTACGAGCAGTACTTC. Translated: CSAGISSYEQYF. The rearrangement links TRBV20-1 to TRBJ2-7; no clear D gene. CDR1 is DFQATT, CDR2 SNEGSKA, per germline (reference sequence). Between the trimmed V and J ends, which lost 6 bases and 0 bases, there was a span of 9 bases. The CDR3 loop spans 12 amino acids.

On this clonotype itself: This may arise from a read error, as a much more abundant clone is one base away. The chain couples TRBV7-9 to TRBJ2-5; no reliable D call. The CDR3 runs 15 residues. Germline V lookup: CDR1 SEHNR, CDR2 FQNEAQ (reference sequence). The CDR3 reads CASSLIGSGAQTQCF. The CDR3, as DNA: TGTGCCAGCAGCTTAATTGGTTCGGGCGCGCAGACCCAGTGCTTC.

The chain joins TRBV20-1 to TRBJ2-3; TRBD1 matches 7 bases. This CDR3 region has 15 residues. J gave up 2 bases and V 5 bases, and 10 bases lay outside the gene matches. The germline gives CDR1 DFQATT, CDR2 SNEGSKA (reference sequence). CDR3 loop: CSARKTGAPTDTQYF. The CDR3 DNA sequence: TGCAGTGCTCGAAAAACAGGGGCCCCCACAGATACGCAGTATTTT.

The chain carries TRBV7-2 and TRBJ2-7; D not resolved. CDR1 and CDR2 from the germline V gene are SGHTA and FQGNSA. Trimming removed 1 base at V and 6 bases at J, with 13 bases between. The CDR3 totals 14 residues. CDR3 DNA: TGTGCCAGCAGCTTAGATTCGGCCAGTCGCGAGCAGTACTTC. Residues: CASSLDSASREQYF.

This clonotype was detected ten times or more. CDR3 DNA: TGTGCCAGCACCCTCGGGGGGCTAAACTACTACGAGCAGTACTTC. This gives the protein CASTLGGLNYYEQYF. The rearrangement joins TRBV28 to TRBJ2-7; D may be TRBD2 (7 bases). The CDR3 sequence is 15 residues long. Trimming removed 7 bases from V and 3 bases from J, with 19 bases in between. From germline, CDR1 is MDHEN and CDR2 SYDVKM. Using reference TRBV28 and TRBJ2-7 for the parts outside the CDR3, the full variable domain is DVKVTQSSRYLVKRTGEKVFLECVQDMDHENMFWYRQDPGLGLRLIYFSYDVKMKEKGDIPEGYSVSREKKERFSLILESASTNQTSMYLCASTLGGLNYYEQYFGPGTRLTVT.

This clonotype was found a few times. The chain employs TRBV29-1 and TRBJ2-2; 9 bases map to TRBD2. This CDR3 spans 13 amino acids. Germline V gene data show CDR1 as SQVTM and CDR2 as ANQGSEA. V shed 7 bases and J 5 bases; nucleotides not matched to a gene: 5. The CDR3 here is CSAVAGVTGELFF. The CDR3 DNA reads TGCAGCGCGGTAGCGGGAGTTACCGGGGAGCTGTTTTTT.

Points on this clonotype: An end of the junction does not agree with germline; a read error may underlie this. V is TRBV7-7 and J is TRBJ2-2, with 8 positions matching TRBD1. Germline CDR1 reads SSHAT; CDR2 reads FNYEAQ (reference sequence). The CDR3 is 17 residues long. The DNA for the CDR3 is TGTGCTAGCAGCCCTACAGGACAGGGCCCAACACCAGGGGAGCTGTTTTTT. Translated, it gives CASSPTGQGPTPGELFF.

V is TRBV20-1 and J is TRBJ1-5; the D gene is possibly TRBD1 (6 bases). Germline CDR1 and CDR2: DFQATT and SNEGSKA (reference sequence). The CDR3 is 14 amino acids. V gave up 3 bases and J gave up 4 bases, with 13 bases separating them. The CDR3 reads CSARVGGPNQPQHF. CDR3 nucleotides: TGCAGTGCTAGGGTCGGGGGCCCTAATCAGCCCCAGCATTTT.

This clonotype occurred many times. The CDR3 DNA reads TGTGCCAGCAGTTTATCATGGCAGGGTTACTACGAGCAGTACTTC. It yields the protein CASSLSWQGYYEQYF. The chain couples TRBV27 to TRBJ2-7; possible D gene TRBD1, 5 bases. The CDR3 has 15 residues. Trimming pared 0 bases from V and 3 bases from J, leaving 12 bases between. From germline, CDR1 is MNHEY and CDR2 SMNVEV (reference sequence).

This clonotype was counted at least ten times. CDR3 protein: CASRTMNTGELFF. CDR3 sequence (DNA): TGTGCCAGCAGGACGATGAACACCGGGGAGCTGTTTTTT. The chain employs TRBV2 and TRBJ2-2; D not certain. The V gene lost 6 bases and the J gene lost 1 base, with 6 bases spanning the gap. Germline V lookup: CDR1 SNHLY, CDR2 FYNNEI. This CDR3 is built from 13 residues.

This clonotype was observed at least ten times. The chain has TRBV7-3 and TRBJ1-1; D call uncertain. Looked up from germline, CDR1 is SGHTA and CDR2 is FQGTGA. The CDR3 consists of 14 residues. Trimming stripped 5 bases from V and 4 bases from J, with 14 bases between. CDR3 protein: CASSMGLKGTEAFF. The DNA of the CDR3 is TGTGCCAGCAGCATGGGCCTTAAGGGCACTGAAGCTTTCTTT.

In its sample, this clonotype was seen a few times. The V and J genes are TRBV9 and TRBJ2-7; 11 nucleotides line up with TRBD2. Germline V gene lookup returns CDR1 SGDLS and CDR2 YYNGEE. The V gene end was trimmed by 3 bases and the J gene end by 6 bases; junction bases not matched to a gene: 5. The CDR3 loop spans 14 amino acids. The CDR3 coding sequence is TGTGCCAGCAGCGGTAGCGGGAGGGCCTCCGAGCAGTACTTC. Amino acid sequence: CASSGSGRASEQYF.

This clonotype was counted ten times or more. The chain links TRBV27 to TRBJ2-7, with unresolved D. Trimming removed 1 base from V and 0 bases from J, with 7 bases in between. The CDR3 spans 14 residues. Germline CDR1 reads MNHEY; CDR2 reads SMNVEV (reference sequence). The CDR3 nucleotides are TGTGCCAGCAGTTTATACTCTTACTCCTACGAGCAGTACTTC. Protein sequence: CASSLYSYSYEQYF.

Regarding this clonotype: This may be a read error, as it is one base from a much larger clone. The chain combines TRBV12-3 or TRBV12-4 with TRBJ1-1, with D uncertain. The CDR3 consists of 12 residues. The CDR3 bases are TGTGTCAGCAGTTTAGGGTTCGCTGAAGCTTTCTTT. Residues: CVSSLGFAEAFF.